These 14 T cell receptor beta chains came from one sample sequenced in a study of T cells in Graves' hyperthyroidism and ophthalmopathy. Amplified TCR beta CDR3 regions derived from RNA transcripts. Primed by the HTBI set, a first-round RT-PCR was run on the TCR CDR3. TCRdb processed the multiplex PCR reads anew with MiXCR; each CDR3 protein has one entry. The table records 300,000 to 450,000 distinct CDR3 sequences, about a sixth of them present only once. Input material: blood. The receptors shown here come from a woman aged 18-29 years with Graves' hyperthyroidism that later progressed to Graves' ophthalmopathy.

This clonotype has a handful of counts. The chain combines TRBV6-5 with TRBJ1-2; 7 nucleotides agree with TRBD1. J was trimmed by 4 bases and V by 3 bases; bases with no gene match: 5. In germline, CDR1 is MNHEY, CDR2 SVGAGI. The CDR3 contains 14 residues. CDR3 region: CASSYTGTVYGYTF. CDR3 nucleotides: TGTGCCAGCAGTTATACAGGGACAGTCTATGGCTACACCTTC.

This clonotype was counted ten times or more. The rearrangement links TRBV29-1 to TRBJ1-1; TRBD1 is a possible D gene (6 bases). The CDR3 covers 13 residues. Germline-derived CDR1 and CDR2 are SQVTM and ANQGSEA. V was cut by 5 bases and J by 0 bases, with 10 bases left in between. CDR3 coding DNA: TGCAGCGTTCGGGGGCCGTTGAACACTGAAGCTTTCTTT. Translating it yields CSVRGPLNTEAFF.

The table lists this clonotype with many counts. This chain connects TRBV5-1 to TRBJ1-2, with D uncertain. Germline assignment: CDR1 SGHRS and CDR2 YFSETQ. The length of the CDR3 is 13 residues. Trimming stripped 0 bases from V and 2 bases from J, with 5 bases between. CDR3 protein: CASSLGNNYGYTF. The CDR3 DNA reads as TGCGCCAGCAGCTTGGGCAACAACTATGGCTACACCTTC.

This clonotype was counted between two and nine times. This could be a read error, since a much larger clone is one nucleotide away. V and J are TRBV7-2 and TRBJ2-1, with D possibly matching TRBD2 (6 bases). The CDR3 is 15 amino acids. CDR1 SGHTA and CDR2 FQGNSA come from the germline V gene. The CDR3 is CASSQDYPSYNEQLF. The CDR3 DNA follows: TGTGCCAGCAGCCAGGACTATCCCTCCTACAATGAGCAGCTCTTC.

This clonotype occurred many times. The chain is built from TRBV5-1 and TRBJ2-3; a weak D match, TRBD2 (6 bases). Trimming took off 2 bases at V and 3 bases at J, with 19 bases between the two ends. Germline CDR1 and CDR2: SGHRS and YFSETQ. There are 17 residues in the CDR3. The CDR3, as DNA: TGCGCCAGCAGCTTCGAAGACCAGGGCGGGATTACAGATACGCAGTATTTT. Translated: CASSFEDQGGITDTQYF.

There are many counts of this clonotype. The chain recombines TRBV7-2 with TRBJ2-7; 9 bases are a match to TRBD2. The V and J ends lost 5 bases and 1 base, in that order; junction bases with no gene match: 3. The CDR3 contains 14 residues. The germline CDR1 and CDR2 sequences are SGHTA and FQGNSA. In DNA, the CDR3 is TGTGCCAGCAGCCGAGGACTAGCGTCCTACGAGCAGTACTTC. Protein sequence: CASSRGLASYEQYF.

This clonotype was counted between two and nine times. CDR3 region: CASSDLSALPDTQYF. DNA of the CDR3: TGTGCCAGCAGCGACCTCTCCGCCCTCCCAGATACGCAGTATTTT. This chain links TRBV9 with TRBJ2-3, with D hard to call. From germline, CDR1 is SGDLS and CDR2 YYNGEE. The CDR3 consists of 15 residues. The germline V and J ends were trimmed by 3 bases and 4 bases, with 15 bases remaining between them.

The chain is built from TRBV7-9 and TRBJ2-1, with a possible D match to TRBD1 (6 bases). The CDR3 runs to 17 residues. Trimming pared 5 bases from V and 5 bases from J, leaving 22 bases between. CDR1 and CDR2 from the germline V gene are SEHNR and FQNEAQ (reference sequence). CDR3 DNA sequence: TGTGCCAGCAGCACGGGACACCTAAGTAAGGGGGACAATGAGCAGTTCTTC. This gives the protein CASSTGHLSKGDNEQFF.

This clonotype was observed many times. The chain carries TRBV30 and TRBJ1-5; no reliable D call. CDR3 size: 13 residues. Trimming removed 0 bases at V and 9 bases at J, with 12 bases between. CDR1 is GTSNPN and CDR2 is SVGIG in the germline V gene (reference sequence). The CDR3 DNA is TGTGCCTGGAGTGTTATGGGTATGTTGCCCCAGCATTTT. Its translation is CAWSVMGMLPQHF.

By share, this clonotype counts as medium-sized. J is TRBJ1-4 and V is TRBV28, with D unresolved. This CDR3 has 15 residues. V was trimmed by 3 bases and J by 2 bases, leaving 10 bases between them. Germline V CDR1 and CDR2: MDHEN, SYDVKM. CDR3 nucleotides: TGTGCCAGCAGTTTCTGGAGAGGGACTAATGAAAAACTGTTTTTT. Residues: CASSFWRGTNEKLFF. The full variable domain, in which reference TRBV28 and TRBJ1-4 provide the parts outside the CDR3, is DVKVTQSSRYLVKRTGEKVFLECVQDMDHENMFWYRQDPGLGLRLIYFSYDVKMKEKGDIPEGYSVSREKKERFSLILESASTNQTSMYLCASSFWRGTNEKLFFGSGTQLSVL.

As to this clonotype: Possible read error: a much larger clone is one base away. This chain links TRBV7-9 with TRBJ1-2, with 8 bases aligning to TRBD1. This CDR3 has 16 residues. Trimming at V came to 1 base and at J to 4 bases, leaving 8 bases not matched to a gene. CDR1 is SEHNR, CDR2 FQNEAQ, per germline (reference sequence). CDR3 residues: CASSLGTGPPPYGYTF. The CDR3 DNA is TGTGCCAGCAGCTTAGGGACAGGGCCGCCTCCCTATGGCTACACCTTC.

CDR3 region: CASSPPNGIEEAFF. CDR3 in DNA: TGTGCCAGCTCACCACCAAATGGTATAGAAGAAGCTTTCTTT. The rearrangement links TRBV18 to TRBJ1-1; D gene ambiguous. The CDR3 covers 14 residues. Trimming cost V 0 bases and J 8 bases, with 13 bases left between them. Looked up from germline, CDR1 is KGHSH and CDR2 is LQKENI.

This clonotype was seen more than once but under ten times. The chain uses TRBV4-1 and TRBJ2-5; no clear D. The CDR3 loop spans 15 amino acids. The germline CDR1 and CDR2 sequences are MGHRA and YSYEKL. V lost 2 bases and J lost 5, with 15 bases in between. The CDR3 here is CASSQTANLGETQYF. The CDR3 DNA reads TGCGCCAGCAGCCAAACTGCCAATTTGGGGGAGACCCAGTACTTC.

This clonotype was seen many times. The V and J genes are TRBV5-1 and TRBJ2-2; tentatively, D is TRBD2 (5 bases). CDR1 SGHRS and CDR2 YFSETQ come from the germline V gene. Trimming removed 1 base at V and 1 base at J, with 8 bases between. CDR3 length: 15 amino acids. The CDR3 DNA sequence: TGCGCCAGCAGCTTGCTAGGACTGAACACCGGGGAGCTGTTTTTT. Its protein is CASSLLGLNTGELFF. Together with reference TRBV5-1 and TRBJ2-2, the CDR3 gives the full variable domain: KAGVTQTPRYLIKTRGQQVTLSCSPISGHRSVSWYQQTPGQGLQFLFEYFSETQRNKGNFPGRFSGRQFSNSRSEMNVSTLELGDSALYLCASSLLGLNTGELFFGEGSRLTVL.